This T cell receptor (beta chain) was identified in a study of T cells in Graves' hyperthyroidism and ophthalmopathy. Study-wide context: Peripheral blood was acquired at first diagnosis, ahead of any therapy whatsoever.

Around 10 ml fresh peripheral blood yielded the PBMCs. Study conclusions and caveats: Blood also showed most of the thyroid clonotypes that were expanded above 0.001. The model's output predicted ophthalmopathy at a median of around 7 months prior to onset.

This clonotype was seen only a few times. Its target is unknown. The CDR3 is made up of 15 amino acids. The V and J ends lost 0 bases and 0 bases respectively, with 11 bases between them. Germline V gene data show CDR1 as DFQATT and CDR2 as SNEGSKA (reference sequence). TCR beta CDR3 regions were amplified from RNA transcripts. HTBI primers were used for first-round RT-PCR of the TCR CDR3. TCRdb reprocessed the multiplex PCR reads via MiXCR and lists one record per CDR3 protein. Of 300,000 or so distinct CDR3 sequences detected, roughly 18% appear once; the ten largest clones hold around 54%. This TCR was sampled from a woman aged 50 to 60 with Graves' hyperthyroidism. This chain joins TRBV20-1 and TRBJ1-1; the D gene is possibly TRBD1 (6 bases). Sequences were obtained from blood. CDR3 DNA: TGCAGTGCTAGAGATCCCGGACAGCTGAACACTGAAGCTTTCTTT. Its translation is CSARDPGQLNTEAFF.